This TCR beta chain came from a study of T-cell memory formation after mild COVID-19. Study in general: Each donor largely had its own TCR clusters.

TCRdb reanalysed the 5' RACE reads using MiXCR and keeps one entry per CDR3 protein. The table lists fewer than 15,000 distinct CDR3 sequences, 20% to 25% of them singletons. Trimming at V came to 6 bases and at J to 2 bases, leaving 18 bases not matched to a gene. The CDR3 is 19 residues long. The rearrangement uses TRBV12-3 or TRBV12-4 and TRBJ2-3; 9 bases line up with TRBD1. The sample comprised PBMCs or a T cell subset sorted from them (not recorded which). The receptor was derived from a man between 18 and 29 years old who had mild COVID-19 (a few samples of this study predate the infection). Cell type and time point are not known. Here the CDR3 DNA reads TGTGCCAGCAGCCACACAGGGTACCGGGACAGGGATGACACAGATACGCAGTATTTT. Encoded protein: CASSHTGYRDRDDTDTQYF.